The sequence of this T cell receptor (beta chain) was determined in a study of blood T cell repertoires in COVID-19. Across the whole study: T cells, B-cell-depleted T cells, or PBMCs provided the cDNA or gDNA that served as material.

In the original analysis: Amplification with reference gene primers provided the estimates of nucleated cell counts. The table came from immunoSEQ multiplex PCR; TCRdb's copy has only in-frame clones and leaves some out. V, J and clone size were drawn from that table, and D and trimming were deduced from the DNA. Of some 150,000 clones in the sample, 85% were seen once. The sample holds many counts of this clone. The CDR3 loop spans 13 amino acids. Germline CDR1 and CDR2: GTSNPN and SVGIG (reference sequence). V lost 2 bases and J 5 bases, leaving 7 bases between the germline ends. The clonotype originates from a man over 45 with acute or convalescent COVID-19. The chain employs TRBV30 and TRBJ2-6; the D is unclear. Source material: peripheral blood. CDR3 region: CAWSPFRANVLTF. Written as DNA, the CDR3 is TGTGCCTGGAGTCCCTTCCGGGCCAACGTCCTGACTTTC.